The sequence of this T cell receptor beta chain was determined in a study of radiotherapy plus CTLA-4 blockade in lung cancer. Repertoires were generated with immunoSEQ multiplex PCR, while TCRdb's copy carries only in-frame clones and drops some. Of more than 75,000 clones in the sample, about two thirds are singletons; the top ten hold over 11%. Enrolled patients, whose metastatic non-small-cell lung cancer was chemo-refractory, received focal radiation plus CTLA-4 blockade with ipilimumab. V dropped 5 bases and J dropped 2; count of bases not matched to a gene: 6. The CDR3 covers 17 residues. Germline-derived CDR1 and CDR2 are WNHNN and SYGVQD (reference sequence).

This clonotype originated in a human donor with non-small cell lung cancer that progressed on radiotherapy plus ipilimumab. The sample here was peripheral blood, taken from a patient treated with radiotherapy plus ipilimumab. The J gene is TRBJ2-3, the V gene TRBV10-1; TRBD2 aligns across 14 bases. CDR3 sequence reads: CASSSPGLAGDTDTQYF. In DNA, the CDR3 is TGCGCCAGCAGTTCTCCGGGACTAGCGGGAGACACAGATACGCAGTATTTT.